The source of this TCR beta chain is a study of T cell responses to AZD1222 COVID-19 vaccine. Study results and caveats: Nearly half of spike-specific TCRs reportedly target variant regions that are unmutated in the B.1.351 and B.1.1.7 variants. Dominant CD4 TCR responses targeted spike regions 160-218 and 743-854. In a largely white British group with more females than males, clonal diversity was possibly underestimated.

Profiled with immunoSEQ multiplex PCR; TCRdb holds only in-frame clones, not every one. The sample yields tens of thousands of clones, 85% seen once. About this clone: Its antigen is not identified.

The CDR3 has 16 residues. V was clipped by 1 base and J by 2 bases, with 16 bases between them. Germline V CDR1 and CDR2: SGHDT, YYEEEE. This chain uses TRBV5-6 with TRBJ2-7; D is possibly TRBD1 (7 bases). This sample comprised peripheral blood, obtained 28 days after the second AZD1222 dose. This sequence originates from an adult who received the AZD1222 COVID-19 vaccine. The CDR3 reads CASSLFAEGATYEQYF. CDR3 DNA: TGTGCCAGCAGCTTGTTTGCGGAGGGGGCCACCTACGAGCAGTACTTC.